The present TCR beta chain was sequenced within a study of T cells in Graves' hyperthyroidism and ophthalmopathy. Study-wide findings and caveats: Progression to ophthalmopathy was predicted a median of roughly 6.5 months early.

Researchers amplified the TCR beta CDR3 regions from RNA transcripts. An initial round of RT-PCR targeting the TCR CDR3 relied on the HTBI primer set. TCRdb re-derived calls from the multiplex PCR reads in MiXCR, one entry per CDR3 protein. The sample shows 310,000 or so distinct CDR3 sequences, approximately 17% of them seen only once. A remark on this clonotype: What it binds is unknown.

The study included ophthalmopathy patients with Clinical Activity Score at least 3, NOSPECS grade at least 4 and duration under 3 months. The study left out patients who had uncontrolled infection, other autoimmune disease, pregnancy or lactation. From approximately 9.3 ml of fresh peripheral blood, PBMCs were isolated. The TCR was taken from a woman in her sixties with Graves' ophthalmopathy. Sequenced sample: blood.

CDR3 sequence reads: CAISESVAGIYGYTF. CDR3 DNA: TGTGCCATCAGTGAGTCAGTCGCAGGGATCTATGGCTACACCTTC. The rearrangement uses TRBV10-3 and TRBJ1-2; D may be TRBD1 (5 bases). CDR3 length: 15 residues. V was clipped by 0 bases and J by 4 bases, with 12 bases between them. Germline V gene data show CDR1 as ENHRY and CDR2 as SYGVKD.